One T cell receptor beta chain is described in this entry. Its matching antigen is unknown. The germline V gene encodes CDR1 SGHTA and CDR2 FQGNSA. The junction had 3 bases not matched to a gene; V was cut back by 3 bases and J by 1 base. The CDR3 is 16 amino acids. The data are from a study of T cell responses to AZD1222 COVID-19 vaccine. Pooled together were second doses at about 4 or about 12 weeks. General observations from the study: Repertoires in all cases were sampled only once the peak T cell response had passed.

This table comes from immunoSEQ multiplex PCR, and its TCRdb copy is limited to in-frame clones, with some not included. The sample has 250,000 to 300,000 clones, 90% to 95% seen once. The source is an adult who received the AZD1222 COVID-19 vaccine. The sequenced sample was peripheral blood, obtained 28 days after the second AZD1222 dose. The chain has TRBV7-2 and TRBJ2-1; TRBD2 aligns across 10 bases. CDR3 sequence reads: CASSFGLAASYNEQFF. The CDR3 DNA is TGTGCCAGCAGCTTCGGACTAGCGGCGTCCTACAATGAGCAGTTCTTC.